This record covers a single TCR beta chain. Its antigen remains unknown. The sample belongs to a study of cytotoxic CD8 clonotypes in ibrutinib-treated CLL. The study's findings and limits: Increased clonality at ibrutinib response gave way to a return toward baseline at progression.

Germline V lookup: CDR1 ENHRY, CDR2 SYGVKD. The CDR3 is 14 amino acids. V lost 1 base to trimming and J lost 1 base, with 4 bases between them. Here immunoSEQ multiplex PCR was the method, and the copy in TCRdb shows in-frame clones only, minus some. This sample yields 15,000 to 20,000 clones, of which about 85% are seen a single time; 5% to 7% belongs to the top ten. The TCR sequence derives from a human donor with chronic lymphocytic leukemia. The rearrangement links TRBV10-3 to TRBJ2-2; D call uncertain. Sample: PBMCs, taken before ibrutinib treatment. DNA of the CDR3: TGTGCCATCAGTGAGTTTCTGAACACCGGGGAGCTGTTTTTT. Translating it yields CAISEFLNTGELFF.